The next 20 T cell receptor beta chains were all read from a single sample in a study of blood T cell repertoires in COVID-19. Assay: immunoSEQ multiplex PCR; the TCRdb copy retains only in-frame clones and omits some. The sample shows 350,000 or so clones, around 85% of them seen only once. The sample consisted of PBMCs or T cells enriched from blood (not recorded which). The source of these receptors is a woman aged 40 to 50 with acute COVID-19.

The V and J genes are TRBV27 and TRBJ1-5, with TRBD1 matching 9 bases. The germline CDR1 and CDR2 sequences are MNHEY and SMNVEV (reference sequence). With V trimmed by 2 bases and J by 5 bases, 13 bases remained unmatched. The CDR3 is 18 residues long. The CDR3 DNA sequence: TGTGCCAGCAGTTTAGTCGGGTCTGGGACAGGGTTATATCAGCCCCAGCATTTT. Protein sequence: CASSLVGSGTGLYQPQHF.

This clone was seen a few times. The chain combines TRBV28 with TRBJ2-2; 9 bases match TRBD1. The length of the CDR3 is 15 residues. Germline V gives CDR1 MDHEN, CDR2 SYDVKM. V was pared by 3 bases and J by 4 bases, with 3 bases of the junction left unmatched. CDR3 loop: CASSFGTGSTGELFF. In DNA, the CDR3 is TGTGCCAGCAGTTTCGGGACAGGGAGCACCGGGGAGCTGTTTTTT.

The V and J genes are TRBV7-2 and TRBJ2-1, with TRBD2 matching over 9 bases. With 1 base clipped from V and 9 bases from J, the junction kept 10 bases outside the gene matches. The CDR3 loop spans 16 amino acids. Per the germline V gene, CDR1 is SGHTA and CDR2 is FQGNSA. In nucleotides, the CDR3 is TGTGCCAGCAGCTTAGGTTACAGCGGGGGGCCTAGTGAGCAGTTCTTC. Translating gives CASSLGYSGGPSEQFF. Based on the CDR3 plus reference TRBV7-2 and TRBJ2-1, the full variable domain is GAGVSQSPSNKVTEKGKDVELRCDPISGHTALYWYRQSLGQGLEFLIYFQGNSAPDKSGLPSDRFSAERTGGSVSTLTIQRTQQEDSAVYLCASSLGYSGGPSEQFFGPGTRLTVL.

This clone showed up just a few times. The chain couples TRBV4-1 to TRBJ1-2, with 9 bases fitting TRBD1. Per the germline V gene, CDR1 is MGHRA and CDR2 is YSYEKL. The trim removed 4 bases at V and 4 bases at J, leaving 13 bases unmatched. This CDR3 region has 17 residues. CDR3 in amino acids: CASSPPGQGYWGYGYTF. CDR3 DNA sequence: TGCGCCAGCAGCCCCCCGGGACAGGGTTATTGGGGCTATGGCTACACCTTC.

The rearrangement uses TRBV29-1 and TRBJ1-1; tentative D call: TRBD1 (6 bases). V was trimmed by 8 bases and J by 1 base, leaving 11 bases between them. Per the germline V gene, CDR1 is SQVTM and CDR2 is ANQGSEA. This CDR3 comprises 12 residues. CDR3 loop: CSLGHSNTEAFF. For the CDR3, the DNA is TGCAGCCTGGGACATTCGAACACTGAAGCTTTCTTT.

The CDR3 reads CATGGGNQPQHF. The DNA of the CDR3 is TGTGCCACAGGGGGCGGCAATCAGCCCCAGCATTTT. The chain employs TRBV6-5 and TRBJ1-5; 8 nucleotides align to TRBD1. From germline, CDR1 is MNHEY and CDR2 SVGAGI. CDR3 size: 12 residues. The V gene end was trimmed by 10 bases and the J gene end by 2 bases; junction bases not matched to a gene: 1.

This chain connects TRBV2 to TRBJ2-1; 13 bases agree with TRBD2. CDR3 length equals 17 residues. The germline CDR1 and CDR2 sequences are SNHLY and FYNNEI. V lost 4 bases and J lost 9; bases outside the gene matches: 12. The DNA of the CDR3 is TGTGCCAGCAGTGCTCTTCGTGGACTAGCGGGAGCTAGTGAGCAGTTCTTC. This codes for CASSALRGLAGASEQFF.

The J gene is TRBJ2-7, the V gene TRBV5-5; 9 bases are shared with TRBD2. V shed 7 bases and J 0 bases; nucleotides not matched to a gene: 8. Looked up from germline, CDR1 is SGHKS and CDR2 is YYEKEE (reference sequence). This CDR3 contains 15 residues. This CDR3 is CASGVAGASSYEQYF. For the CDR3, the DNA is TGTGCCAGCGGTGTAGCGGGGGCCAGCTCCTACGAGCAGTACTTC.

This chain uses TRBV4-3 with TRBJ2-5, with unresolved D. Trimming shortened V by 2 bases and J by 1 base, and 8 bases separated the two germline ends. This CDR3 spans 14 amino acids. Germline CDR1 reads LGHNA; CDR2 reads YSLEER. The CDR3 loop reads CASSQRHSQETQYF. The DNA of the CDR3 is TGCGCCAGCAGCCAACGGCACAGCCAAGAGACCCAGTACTTC.

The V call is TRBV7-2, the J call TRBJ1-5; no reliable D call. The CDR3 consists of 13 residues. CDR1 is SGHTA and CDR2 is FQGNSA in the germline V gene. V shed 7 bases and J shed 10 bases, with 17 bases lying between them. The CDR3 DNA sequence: TGTGCCAGCACCCAGAGCAGCGGCCTACCCCAGCATTTT. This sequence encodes CASTQSSGLPQHF.

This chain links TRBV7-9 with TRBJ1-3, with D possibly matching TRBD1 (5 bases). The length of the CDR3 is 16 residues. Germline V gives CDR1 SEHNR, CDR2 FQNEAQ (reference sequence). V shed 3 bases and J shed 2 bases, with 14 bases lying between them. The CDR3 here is CASSFLGDRPGNTIYF. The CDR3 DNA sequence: TGTGCCAGCAGCTTCTTAGGGGATAGGCCTGGAAACACCATATATTTT. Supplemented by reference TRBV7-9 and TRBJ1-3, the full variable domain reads DTGVSQNPRHKITKRGQNVTFRCDPISEHNRLYWYRQTLGQGPEFLTYFQNEAQLEKSRLLSDRFSAERPKGSFSTLEIQRTEQGDSAMYLCASSFLGDRPGNTIYFGEGSWLTVV.

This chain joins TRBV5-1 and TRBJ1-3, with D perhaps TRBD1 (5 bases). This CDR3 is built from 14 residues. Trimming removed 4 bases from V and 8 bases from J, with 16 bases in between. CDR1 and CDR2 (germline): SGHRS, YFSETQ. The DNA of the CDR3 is TGCGCCAGCAGCCCGAATGGCAGGGCGGACACCATATATTTT. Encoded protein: CASSPNGRADTIYF.

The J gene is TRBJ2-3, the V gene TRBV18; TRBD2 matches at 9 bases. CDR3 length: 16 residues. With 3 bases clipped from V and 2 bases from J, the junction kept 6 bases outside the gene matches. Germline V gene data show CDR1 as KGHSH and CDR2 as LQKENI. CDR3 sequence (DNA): TGTGCCAGCTCACCCAACTTAGCGGGGGTCACAGATACGCAGTATTTT. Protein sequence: CASSPNLAGVTDTQYF.

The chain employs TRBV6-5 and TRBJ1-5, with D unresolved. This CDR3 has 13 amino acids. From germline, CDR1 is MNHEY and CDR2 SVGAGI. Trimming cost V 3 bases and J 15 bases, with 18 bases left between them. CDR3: CASSYEGGLSRHF. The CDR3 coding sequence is TGTGCCAGCAGTTATGAAGGAGGGCTATCTAGGCATTTT.

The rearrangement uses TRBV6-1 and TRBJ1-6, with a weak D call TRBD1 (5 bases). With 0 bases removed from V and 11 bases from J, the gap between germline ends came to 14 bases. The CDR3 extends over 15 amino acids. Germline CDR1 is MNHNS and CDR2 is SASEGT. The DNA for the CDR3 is TGTGCCAGCAGTGAAGCTGGTCAGGGCATTACACCCCTCCACTTT. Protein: CASSEAGQGITPLHF.

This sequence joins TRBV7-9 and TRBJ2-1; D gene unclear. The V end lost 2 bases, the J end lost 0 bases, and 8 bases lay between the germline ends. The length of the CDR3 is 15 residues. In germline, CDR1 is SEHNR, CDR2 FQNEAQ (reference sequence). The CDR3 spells CASSLRRSSYNEQFF. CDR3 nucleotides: TGTGCCAGCAGCTTACGGCGGAGCTCCTACAATGAGCAGTTCTTC.

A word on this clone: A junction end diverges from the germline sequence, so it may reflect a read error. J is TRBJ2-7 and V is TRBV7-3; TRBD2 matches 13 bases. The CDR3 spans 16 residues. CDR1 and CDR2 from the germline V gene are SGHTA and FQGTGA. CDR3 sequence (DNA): TGTGCCAGCAGCACCGGACTAGCGGGGGCCTCCGACGAGCAGTACTTC. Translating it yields CASSTGLAGASDEQYF.

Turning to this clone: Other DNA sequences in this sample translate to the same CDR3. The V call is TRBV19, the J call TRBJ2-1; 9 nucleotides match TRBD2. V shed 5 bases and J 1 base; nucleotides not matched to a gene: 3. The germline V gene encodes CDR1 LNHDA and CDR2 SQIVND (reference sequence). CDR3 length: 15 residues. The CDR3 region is CASSFSGSSYNEQFF. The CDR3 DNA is TGTGCCAGTAGTTTTAGCGGGAGTTCCTACAATGAGCAGTTCTTC. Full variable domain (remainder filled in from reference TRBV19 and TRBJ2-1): DGGITQSPKYLFRKEGQNVTLSCEQNLNHDAMYWYRQDPGQGLRLIYYSQIVNDFQKGDIAEGYSVSREKKESFPLTVTSAQKNPTAFYLCASSFSGSSYNEQFFGPGTRLTVL.

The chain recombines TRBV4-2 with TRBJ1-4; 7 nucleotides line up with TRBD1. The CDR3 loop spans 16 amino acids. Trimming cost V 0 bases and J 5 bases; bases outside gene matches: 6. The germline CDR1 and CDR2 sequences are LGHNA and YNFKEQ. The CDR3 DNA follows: TGTGCCAGCAGCCAAGAAGGGGGCGGAGGAAATGAAAAACTGTTTTTT. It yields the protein CASSQEGGGGNEKLFF.

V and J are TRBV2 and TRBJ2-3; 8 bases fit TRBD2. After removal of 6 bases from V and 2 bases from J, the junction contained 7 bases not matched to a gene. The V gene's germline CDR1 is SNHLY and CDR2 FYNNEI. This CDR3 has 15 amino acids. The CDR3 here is CASSPGGGFTDTQYF. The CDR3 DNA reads TGTGCCAGCAGCCCCGGGGGGGGTTTCACAGATACGCAGTATTTT.